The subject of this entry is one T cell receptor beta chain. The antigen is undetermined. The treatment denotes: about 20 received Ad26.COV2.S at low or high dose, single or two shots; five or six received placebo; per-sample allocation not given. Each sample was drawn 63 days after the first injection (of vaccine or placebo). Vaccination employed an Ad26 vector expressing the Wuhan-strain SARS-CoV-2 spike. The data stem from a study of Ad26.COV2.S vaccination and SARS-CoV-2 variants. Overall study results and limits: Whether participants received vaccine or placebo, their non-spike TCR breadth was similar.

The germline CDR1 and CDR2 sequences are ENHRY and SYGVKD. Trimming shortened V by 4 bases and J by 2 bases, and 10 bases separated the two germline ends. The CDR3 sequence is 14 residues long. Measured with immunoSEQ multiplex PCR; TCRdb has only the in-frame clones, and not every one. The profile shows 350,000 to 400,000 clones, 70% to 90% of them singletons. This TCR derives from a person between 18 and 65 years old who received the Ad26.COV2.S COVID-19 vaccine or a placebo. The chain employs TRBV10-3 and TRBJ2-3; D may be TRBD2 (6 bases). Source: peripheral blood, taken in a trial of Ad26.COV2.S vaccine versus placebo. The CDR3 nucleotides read TGTGCCATCAGTGGGGCGGGATTCACAGATACGCAGTATTTT. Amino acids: CAISGAGFTDTQYF.